This T cell receptor (beta chain) was identified in a study of Graves' ophthalmopathy and Graves' hyperthyroidism (dated by TCRdb to the late 2010s). Background on the whole study: Hyperthyroidism was defined as stable when no progression to ophthalmopathy occurred within 18 months of follow-up. The study used TCR beta repertoire signatures to distinguish Graves' ophthalmopathy from Graves' hyperthyroidism and to predict progression to ophthalmopathy. An independent validation cohort was composed of fewer than 20 hyperthyroidism patients and around 16 patients who later progressed from hyperthyroidism to ophthalmopathy. Following sample collection, hyperthyroidism patients were given methimazole at a starting dose of 30 mg daily, and ophthalmopathy patients were given high-dose intravenous methylprednisolone. In total, around 140 blood samples were TCR-sequenced: 40 to 45 ophthalmopathy, roughly 80 hyperthyroidism and roughly 17 hyperthyroidism-to-ophthalmopathy patients. In roughly 6 hyperthyroidism patients, T-cell repertoires of thyroid tissue and blood were compared. To explore V-J signatures that distinguish ophthalmopathy from hyperthyroidism, a discovery set of 100 patients was enrolled, made up of more than 40 with ophthalmopathy and under 65 with stable hyperthyroidism. What the work shows at the level of the full study, not this receptor alone: No statistical method was used to set the sample size in advance, and the investigators knew which group each participant was assigned to. The 13-signature model separated ophthalmopathy from stable hyperthyroidism with roughly 88% sensitivity and approximately 81% specificity in cross-validation, and 80%/75% in the test set. Most of the expanded thyroid clonotypes with a frequency above 0.001 were also detected in blood, and it was suggested that the thyroid immune response may be reflected by blood repertoires. In validation, the model predicted ophthalmopathy progression with about 71% sensitivity and less than 80% specificity; some 13 predicted patients were CT-confirmed with GO in a median of around 6.5 months.

For repertoire sequencing, the TCR beta CDR3 regions were amplified from RNA transcripts. HTBI primers and the Qiagen OneStep RT-PCR kit were used in a first-round RT-PCR, which was followed by a second-round multiplex PCR, size selection and purification. Sequencing of the libraries was carried out on an Illumina HiSeq2000 in paired-end mode with 100 bp reads. The original pipeline was this. SOAPnuke was used to process the reads, throwing out any read that had adapters, had uncalled bases, had a mean Phred below 15, or lacked an exact constant-primer or identifier match. High-quality paired reads were merged with COPE v1.2.5. Each unique nucleotide sequence was defined as a clonotype, and clonotypes were aligned to IMGT TRB V, D and J references with MiTCR v1.1. Analysis was restricted to V-J combinations with a frequency above 0.0001, which covered roughly 99% of repertoires. A TCR clonal expansion and chaos score per V-J combination was defined as the ratio of F50 clonal expansion to chaos observed in the TCRdist matrix. Welch's t-statistics and random forest were used to reduce the features to 10 to 15 V-J combinations, which were then used as input to a naive Bayes classifier. The Morisita-Horn index was used to measure how similar the thyroid and blood repertoires were. Using fastp trimming at Q25 and MiXCR clonotype assembly, TCRdb reanalyzed the public sequencing data and kept in-frame beta chains. Identical CDR3 proteins give one entry, which carries the most common genes and DNA. These V and J calls originate from TCRdb's pipeline instead of the authors' own analysis. The sample contains approximately 540,000 distinct CDR3 sequences, under 45% of them found a single time. About 4.2% of the sample lies in the top ten.

Hyperthyroidism patients were newly diagnosed, were aged 18 to 65 years, and had a disease duration under 2 months. Anyone with other autoimmune diseases, uncontrolled infections, pregnancy or lactation was excluded from the study. Diagnosis was based on clinical symptoms, serum thyroxine, TRAb, thyroid ultrasound and orbital computed tomography. Trizol reagent was used to extract the total RNA, and its quality was then checked on an Agilent 2100 Bioanalyzer. Spanning cysteine to phenylalanine, the CDR3 consists of 12 amino acids. Only the CDR3 portion is preserved as DNA: 36 bases, with reading frame beginning at the first base. The germline V end is reduced by 6 bases and the J end by 8 bases; junction bases left unmatched: 6. This clonotype occurred many times. Its antigen is unknown. Base qualities are missing; no much larger clone stands one base away.

The sequenced sample was peripheral blood or thyroid tissue (not recorded which). Recombination joined TRBV12-3 or TRBV12-4 with TRBJ1-1; 7 bases in the middle match TRBD1. The clonotype comes from an adult man with Graves' hyperthyroidism. The CDR3 sequence is CASRIDRAEAFF. The bases read TGTGCCAGCAGGATTGACAGGGCGGAAGCTTTCTTT.